This T cell receptor beta chain was identified in a study of blood T cell repertoires in COVID-19. The overall study: T cells, B-cell-depleted T cells, or PBMCs provided the cDNA or gDNA that served as material.

With respect to this clone: The junction shows a germline mismatch at one end, possibly a read error.

In the authors' workflow: How many nucleated cells were present was estimated from reference gene primer amplification. The data were produced by immunoSEQ multiplex PCR, yet TCRdb's version contains in-frame clones alone and is incomplete. V, J and clone size derive from that table, while D and trimming were established from the DNA sequence. The sample gives around 100,000 clones, roughly 84% of which show up once; 8.4% is in the top ten. This clonotype was sampled from a woman between 65 and 79 years old who had recovered from COVID-19. Sequenced input: peripheral blood.

The CDR3: CASSQGTSGGPGETQYF. CDR3 coding DNA: TGTGCTAGCAGCCAGGGGACTAGCGGGGGACCGGGGGAGACCCAGTACTTC. The rearrangement uses TRBV7-7 and TRBJ2-5, with 14 bases aligning to TRBD2. CDR3 length: 17 amino acids. Germline-derived CDR1 and CDR2 are SSHAT and FNYEAQ (reference sequence). Drawing the rest from reference TRBV7-7 and TRBJ2-5, the complete variable domain is GAGVSQSPRYKVTKRGQDVTLRCDPISSHATLYWYQQALGQGPEFLTYFNYEAQPDKSGLPSDRFSAERPEGSISTLTIQRTEQRDSAMYRCASSQGTSGGPGETQYFGPGTRLLVL.